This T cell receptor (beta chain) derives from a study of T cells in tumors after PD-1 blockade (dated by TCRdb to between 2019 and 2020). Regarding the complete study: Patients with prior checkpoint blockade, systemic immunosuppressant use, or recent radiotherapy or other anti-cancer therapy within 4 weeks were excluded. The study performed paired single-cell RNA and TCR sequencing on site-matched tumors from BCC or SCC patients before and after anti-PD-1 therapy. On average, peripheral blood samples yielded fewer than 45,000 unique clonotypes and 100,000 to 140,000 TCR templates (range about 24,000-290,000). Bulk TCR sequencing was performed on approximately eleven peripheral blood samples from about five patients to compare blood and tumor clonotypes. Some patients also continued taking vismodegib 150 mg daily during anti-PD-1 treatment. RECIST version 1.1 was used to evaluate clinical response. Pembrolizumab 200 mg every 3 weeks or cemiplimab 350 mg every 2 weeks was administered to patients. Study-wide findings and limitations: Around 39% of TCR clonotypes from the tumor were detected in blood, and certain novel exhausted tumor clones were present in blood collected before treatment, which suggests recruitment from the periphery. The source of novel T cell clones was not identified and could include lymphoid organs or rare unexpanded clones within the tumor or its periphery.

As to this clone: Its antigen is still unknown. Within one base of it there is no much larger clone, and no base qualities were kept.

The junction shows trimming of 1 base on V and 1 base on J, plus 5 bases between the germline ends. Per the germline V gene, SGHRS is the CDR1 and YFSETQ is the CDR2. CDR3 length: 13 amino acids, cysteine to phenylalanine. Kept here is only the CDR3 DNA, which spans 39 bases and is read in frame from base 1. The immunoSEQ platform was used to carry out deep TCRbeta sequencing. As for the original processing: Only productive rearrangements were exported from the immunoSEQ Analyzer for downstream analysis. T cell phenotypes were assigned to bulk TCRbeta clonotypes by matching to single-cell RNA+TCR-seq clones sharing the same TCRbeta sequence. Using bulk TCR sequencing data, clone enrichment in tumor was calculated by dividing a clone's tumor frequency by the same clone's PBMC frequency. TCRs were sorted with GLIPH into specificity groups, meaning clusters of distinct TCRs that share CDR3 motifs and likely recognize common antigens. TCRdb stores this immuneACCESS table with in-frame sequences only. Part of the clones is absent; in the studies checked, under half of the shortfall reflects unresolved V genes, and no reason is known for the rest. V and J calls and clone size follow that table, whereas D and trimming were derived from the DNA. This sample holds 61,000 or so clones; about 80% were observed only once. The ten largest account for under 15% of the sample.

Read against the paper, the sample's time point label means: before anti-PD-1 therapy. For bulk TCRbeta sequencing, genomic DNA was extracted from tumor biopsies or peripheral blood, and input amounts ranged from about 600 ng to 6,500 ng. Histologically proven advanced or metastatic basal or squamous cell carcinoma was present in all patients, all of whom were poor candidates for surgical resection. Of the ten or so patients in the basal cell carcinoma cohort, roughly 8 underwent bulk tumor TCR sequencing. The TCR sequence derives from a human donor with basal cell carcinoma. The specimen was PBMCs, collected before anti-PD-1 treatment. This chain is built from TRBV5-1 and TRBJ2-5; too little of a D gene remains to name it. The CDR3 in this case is CASSLQVQETQYF. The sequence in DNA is TGCGCCAGCAGCTTGCAAGTCCAAGAGACCCAGTACTTC.